A single sample is the source of the 16 T cell receptor beta chains below, sequenced in a study of blood T cells in healthy people across ages. It was with a sample-barcoded 5' primer and a J-beta primer mix that a second PCR of about 7 to 12 cycles was run. TCRdb called the 5' RACE reads again in MiXCR, with one record for every CDR3 protein. This repertoire shows roughly 1,800,000 distinct CDR3 sequences, around 50% found once; its top ten account for approximately 2.1%. Sequenced sample: blood. These TCRs come from a woman aged 40 to 50 in good health.

V and J are TRBV6-5 and TRBJ2-5; 8 bases fit TRBD2. The V gene end was trimmed by 0 bases and the J gene end by 5 bases; junction bases not matched to a gene: 17. The germline V gene encodes CDR1 MNHEY and CDR2 SVGAGI. This CDR3 spans 19 amino acids. CDR3: CASSYSEGSGGEFFETQYF. CDR3 coding DNA: TGTGCCAGCAGTTACTCCGAGGGAAGCGGGGGAGAATTTTTTGAGACCCAGTACTTC.

The chain uses TRBV6-1 and TRBJ2-4; D call uncertain. The J call may be faulty, since TRBJ2-7 better matches the DNA end. In germline, CDR1 is MNHNS, CDR2 SASEGT. CDR3 length equals 13 residues. CDR3 region: CASSEHLSYEQYF. As DNA, the CDR3 is TGTGCCAGCAGTGAACATCTGAGCTACGAGCAGTACTTC.

The V gene is TRBV5-5, the J gene TRBJ2-5; D remains ambiguous. Germline V gene lookup returns CDR1 SGHKS and CDR2 YYEKEE (reference sequence). V shed 1 base and J shed 5 bases, with 18 bases lying between them. This CDR3 contains 16 residues. CDR3 loop: CASSLSRQERFETQYF. Here the CDR3 DNA reads TGTGCCAGCAGCTTGTCTCGTCAGGAGAGGTTTGAGACCCAGTACTTC. Full variable domain (rest looked up from reference TRBV5-5 and TRBJ2-5): DAGVTQSPTHLIKTRGQQVTLRCSPISGHKSVSWYQQVLGQGPQFIFQYYEKEERGRGNFPDRFSARQFPNYSSELNVNALLLGDSALYLCASSLSRQERFETQYFGPGTRLLVL.

The chain recombines TRBV9 with TRBJ1-2; D may be TRBD1 (6 bases). The CDR3 has 15 residues. The V end lost 3 bases, the J end lost 2 bases, and 14 bases lay between the germline ends. Germline V lookup: CDR1 SGDLS, CDR2 YYNGEE. CDR3 DNA sequence: TGTGCCAGCAGCGAGGGGGGGGGCATGAACTATGGCTACACCTTC. Translating gives CASSEGGGMNYGYTF.

This clonotype was detected a few times. The chain is built from TRBV7-9 and TRBJ2-3; D possibly corresponds to TRBD2 (6 bases). The CDR3 loop spans 18 amino acids. Germline V gives CDR1 SEHNR, CDR2 FQNEAQ (reference sequence). Trimming cost V 5 bases and J 0 bases, with 21 bases left between them. The CDR3, as DNA: TGTGCCAGCAGCGCTGGAGGGGTAACCCGAGGGAGCACAGATACGCAGTATTTT. This encodes CASSAGGVTRGSTDTQYF.

This clonotype was observed a handful of times. The V and J genes are TRBV7-2 and TRBJ2-5, with TRBD1 matching over 8 bases. V trimming: 5 bases; J trimming: 4 bases; junction bases outside the gene matches: 6. Germline assignment: CDR1 SGHTA and CDR2 FQGNSA. The CDR3 has 14 amino acids. The CDR3 region is CASSIAGGPETQYF. The CDR3, as DNA: TGTGCCAGCAGCATCGCAGGGGGCCCAGAGACCCAGTACTTC.

The chain employs TRBV7-8 and TRBJ1-1; D unclear. V lost 5 bases and J 1 base, leaving 11 bases between the germline ends. The germline V gene has CDR1 SGHVS and CDR2 FQNEAQ. The CDR3 sequence is 14 residues long. The CDR3 loop reads CASSPRIQNTEAFF. The CDR3 DNA reads as TGTGCCAGCAGCCCCAGAATTCAGAACACTGAAGCTTTCTTT.

This clonotype was counted at least ten times. V gene TRBV7-2 combines with J gene TRBJ2-7; D gene ambiguous. The germline gives CDR1 SGHTA, CDR2 FQGNSA. The V end lost 1 base, the J end lost 0 bases, and 7 bases lay between the germline ends. The CDR3 loop spans 14 amino acids. For the CDR3, the DNA is TGTGCCAGCAGCTTAGAGCTCGGCTCCTACGAGCAGTACTTC. It specifies CASSLELGSYEQYF.

The sample holds a few counts of this clonotype. This chain links TRBV20-1 with TRBJ2-7; TRBD2 might be the D (6 bases). The V end was cut by 0 bases, the J end by 2 bases, with 14 bases between. In germline, CDR1 is DFQATT, CDR2 SNEGSKA (reference sequence). The CDR3 sequence is 15 residues long. CDR3 protein: CSARDRTSYAYEQYF. The CDR3 DNA follows: TGCAGTGCTAGAGACCGTACTAGCTATGCCTACGAGCAGTACTTC.

The chain combines TRBV7-9 with TRBJ2-1, with 7 bases identical to TRBD1. V was pared by 5 bases and J by 0 bases, with 7 bases of the junction left unmatched. CDR3 length: 16 residues. Germline CDR1 SEHNR, CDR2 FQNEAQ (reference sequence). This CDR3 reads CASSILRGLSYNEQFF. In DNA, the CDR3 is TGTGCCAGCAGCATCCTGAGGGGGCTCTCCTACAATGAGCAGTTCTTC.

This clonotype has more than one count but fewer than ten. The chain links TRBV6-1 to TRBJ1-4, with 7 bases that match TRBD1. The germline V gene has CDR1 MNHNS and CDR2 SASEGT. CDR3 length: 15 residues. J was trimmed by 5 bases and V by 4 bases; bases with no gene match: 7. CDR3 nucleotide sequence: TGTGCCAGCAGTGGACAAGACAGGGTGAATGAAAAACTGTTTTTT. Amino acids: CASSGQDRVNEKLFF.

The J gene is TRBJ2-7, the V gene TRBV27; D tentatively fits TRBD1 or TRBD2 (5 bases each). From germline, CDR1 is MNHEY and CDR2 SMNVEV (reference sequence). V dropped 5 bases and J dropped 6 bases, with 14 bases sitting between them. The CDR3 consists of 13 residues. As DNA, the CDR3 is TGTGCCAGCAGTCCGGGACGAACCGCCGAGCAGTACTTC. It encodes CASSPGRTAEQYF.

The table lists this clonotype with a count of one. In DNA, the CDR3 is TGTGCCAGCGCCGGGGACTACCTGGTAACGAATGAGCAGTTCTTC. Its translation is CASAGDYLVTNEQFF. V usage is TRBV7-2 and J usage is TRBJ2-1, with 7 bases lining up with TRBD2. Losses at the gene ends were 8 bases for V and 7 bases for J; bases not matched to a gene: 14. Germline V CDR1 and CDR2: SGHTA, FQGNSA. The CDR3 totals 15 residues.

This clonotype came up once. CDR3 region: CASSLAATQDEQYF. DNA of the CDR3: TGCGCCAGCAGCTTGGCGGCCACCCAGGATGAGCAGTACTTC. The V gene is TRBV5-1, the J gene TRBJ2-5, with D hard to call. V gave up 0 bases and J gave up 11 bases, with 17 bases separating them. The germline V gene encodes CDR1 SGHRS and CDR2 YFSETQ. The length of the CDR3 is 14 residues.

This chain links TRBV7-2 with TRBJ1-2; 9 bases match TRBD1. The CDR3 length is 17 residues. Germline V lookup: CDR1 SGHTA, CDR2 FQGNSA. The V and J ends lost 3 bases and 0 bases, in that order; junction bases with no gene match: 8. The CDR3 nucleotides read TGTGCCAGCAGCTTTAGTTTGCGACAGGGGGCTAACTATGGCTACACCTTC. It yields the protein CASSFSLRQGANYGYTF.

Only one count was recorded for this clonotype. The genes are TRBV20-1 and TRBJ2-7; 9 positions agree with TRBD1. This CDR3 spans 16 amino acids. Germline V lookup: CDR1 DFQATT, CDR2 SNEGSKA (reference sequence). J lost 3 bases, V lost 0 bases, and 9 bases had no gene match. The CDR3 DNA sequence: TGCAGTGCTAGAGATTTGGGGACAGGGAGGTACTACGAGCAGTACTTC. It translates to CSARDLGTGRYYEQYF.